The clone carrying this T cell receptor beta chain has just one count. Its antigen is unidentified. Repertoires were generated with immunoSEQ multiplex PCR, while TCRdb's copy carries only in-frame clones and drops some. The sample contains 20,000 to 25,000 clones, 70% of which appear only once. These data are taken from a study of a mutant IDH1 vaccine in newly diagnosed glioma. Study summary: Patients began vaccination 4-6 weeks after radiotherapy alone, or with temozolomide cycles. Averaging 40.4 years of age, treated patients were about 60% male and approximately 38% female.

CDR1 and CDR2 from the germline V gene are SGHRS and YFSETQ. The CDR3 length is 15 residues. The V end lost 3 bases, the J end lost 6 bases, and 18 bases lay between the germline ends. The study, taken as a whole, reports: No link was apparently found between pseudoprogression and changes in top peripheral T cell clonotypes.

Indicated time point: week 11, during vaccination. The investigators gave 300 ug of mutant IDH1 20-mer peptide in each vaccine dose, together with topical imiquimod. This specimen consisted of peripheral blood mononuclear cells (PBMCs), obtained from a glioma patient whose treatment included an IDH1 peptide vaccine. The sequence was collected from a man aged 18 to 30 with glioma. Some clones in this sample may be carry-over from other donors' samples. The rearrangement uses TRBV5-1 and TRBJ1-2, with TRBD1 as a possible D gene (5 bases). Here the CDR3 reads CASSWAEVGEHGYTF. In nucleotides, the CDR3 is TGCGCCAGCAGCTGGGCTGAGGTAGGGGAGCATGGCTACACCTTC.